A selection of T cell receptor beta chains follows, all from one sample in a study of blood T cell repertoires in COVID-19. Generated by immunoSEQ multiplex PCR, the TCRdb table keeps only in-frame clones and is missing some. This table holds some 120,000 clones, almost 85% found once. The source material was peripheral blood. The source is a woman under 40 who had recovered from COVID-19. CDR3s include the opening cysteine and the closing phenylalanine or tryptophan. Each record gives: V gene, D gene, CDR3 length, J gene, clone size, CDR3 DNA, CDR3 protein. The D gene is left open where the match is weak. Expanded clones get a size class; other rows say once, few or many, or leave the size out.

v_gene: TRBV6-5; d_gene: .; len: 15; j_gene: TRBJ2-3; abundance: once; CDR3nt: TGTGCCAGCAGCCTCGAGGGGACTAGCACAGATACGCAGTATTTT; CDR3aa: CASSLEGTSTDTQYF
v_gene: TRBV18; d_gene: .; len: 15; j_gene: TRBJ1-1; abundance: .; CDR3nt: TGTGCCAGCTCACCTCAGGGTTCGGGGAACACTGAAGCTTTCTTT; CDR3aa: CASSPQGSGNTEAFF
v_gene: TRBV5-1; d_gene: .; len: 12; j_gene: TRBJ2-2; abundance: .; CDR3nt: TGCGCCAGCAGCACCGGACAGGGGGAGCTGTTTTTT; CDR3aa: CASSTGQGELFF
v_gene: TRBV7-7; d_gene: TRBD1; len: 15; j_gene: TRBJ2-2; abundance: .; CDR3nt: TGTGCTAGCAGCTCGGACAGGGGGCGCAGCGGGGAGCTGTTTTTT; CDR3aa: CASSSDRGRSGELFF
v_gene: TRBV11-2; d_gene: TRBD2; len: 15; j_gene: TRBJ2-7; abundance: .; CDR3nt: TGTGCCAGCAGCTTAGAAACTAGCGGCTCCTACGAGCAGTACTTC; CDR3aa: CASSLETSGSYEQYF
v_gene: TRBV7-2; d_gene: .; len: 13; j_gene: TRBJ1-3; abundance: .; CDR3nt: TGTGCCAGCAGCTTAGGACAGCGAAACACCATATATTTT; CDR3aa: CASSLGQRNTIYF
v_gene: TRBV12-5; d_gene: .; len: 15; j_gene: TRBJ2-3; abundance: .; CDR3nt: TGTGCTAGTGGTCGCCCGGGTTTTGGCACAGATACGCAGTATTTT; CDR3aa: CASGRPGFGTDTQYF
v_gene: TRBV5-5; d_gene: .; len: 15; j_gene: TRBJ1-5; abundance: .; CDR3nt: TGTGCCAGCAGCTTGGCTAGGAATAGCAATCAGCCCCAGCATTTT; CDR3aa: CASSLARNSNQPQHF
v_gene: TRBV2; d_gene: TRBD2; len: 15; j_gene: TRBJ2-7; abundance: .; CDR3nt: TGTGCCAGCAGTGAACTAGCGGGAGTAATCGGCGAGCAGTACTTC; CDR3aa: CASSELAGVIGEQYF
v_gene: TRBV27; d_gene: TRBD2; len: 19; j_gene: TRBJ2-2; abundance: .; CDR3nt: TGTGCCAGCAGTCAACGGACTAGCGGGAGGGCCGGGAACACCGGGGAGCTGTTTTTT; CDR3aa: CASSQRTSGRAGNTGELFF
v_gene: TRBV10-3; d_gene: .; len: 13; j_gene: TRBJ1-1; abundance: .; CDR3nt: TGTGCCAGCCGACAGGATATGAACACTGAAGCTTTCTTT; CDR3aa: CASRQDMNTEAFF
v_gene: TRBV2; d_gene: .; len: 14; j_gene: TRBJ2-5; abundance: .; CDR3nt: TGTGCCAGCAGTGAAGCGACAGACCAAGAGACCCAGTACTTC; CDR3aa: CASSEATDQETQYF
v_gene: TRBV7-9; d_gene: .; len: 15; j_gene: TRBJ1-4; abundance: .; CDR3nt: TGTGCCAGCAGCTTAGTACAGCTCCTCAATGAAAAACTGTTTTTT; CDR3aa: CASSLVQLLNEKLFF
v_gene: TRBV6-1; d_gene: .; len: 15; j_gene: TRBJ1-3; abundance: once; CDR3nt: TGTGCCAGCAGTGAACCAGGGATGGGGGGAAACACCATATATTTT; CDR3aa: CASSEPGMGGNTIYF
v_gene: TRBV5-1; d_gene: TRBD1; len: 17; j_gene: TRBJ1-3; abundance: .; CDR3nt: TGCGCCAGCAGCTGGACAGGTACGAAGAGCTCTGGAAACACCATATATTTT; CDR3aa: CASSWTGTKSSGNTIYF
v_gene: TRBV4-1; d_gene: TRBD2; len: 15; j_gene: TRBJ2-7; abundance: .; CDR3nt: TGCGCCAGCAGCCAAGGGCGTCTAGCGGTCTACGAGCAGTACTTC; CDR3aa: CASSQGRLAVYEQYF
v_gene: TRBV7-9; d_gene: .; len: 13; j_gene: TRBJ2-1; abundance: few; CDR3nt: TGTGCCAGCAGCTTATTCAGATACAATGAGCAGTTCTTC; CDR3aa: CASSLFRYNEQFF
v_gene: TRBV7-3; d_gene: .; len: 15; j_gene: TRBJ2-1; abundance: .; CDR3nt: TGTGCCAGCAGCCTTGGAGGCCGCTCCTACAATGAGCAGTTCTTC; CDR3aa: CASSLGGRSYNEQFF
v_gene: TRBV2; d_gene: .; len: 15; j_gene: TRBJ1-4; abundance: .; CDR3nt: TGTGCCAGCAGGGAATCGGAGCAAACTAATGAAAAACTGTTTTTT; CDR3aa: CASRESEQTNEKLFF
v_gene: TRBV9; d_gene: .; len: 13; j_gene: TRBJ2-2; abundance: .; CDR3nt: TGTGCCAGCAGCGTACAGGGGCTCGGGGAGCTGTTTTTT; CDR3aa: CASSVQGLGELFF
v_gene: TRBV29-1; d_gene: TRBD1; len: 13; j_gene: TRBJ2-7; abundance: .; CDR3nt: TGCAGCGTTACACAGGGGGCCCTCGGCGAGCAGTACTTC; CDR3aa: CSVTQGALGEQYF
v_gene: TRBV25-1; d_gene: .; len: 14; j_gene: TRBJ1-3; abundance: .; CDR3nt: TGTGCCAGCAGGGGTGAAGAGGCTGGAAACACCATATATTTT; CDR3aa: CASRGEEAGNTIYF